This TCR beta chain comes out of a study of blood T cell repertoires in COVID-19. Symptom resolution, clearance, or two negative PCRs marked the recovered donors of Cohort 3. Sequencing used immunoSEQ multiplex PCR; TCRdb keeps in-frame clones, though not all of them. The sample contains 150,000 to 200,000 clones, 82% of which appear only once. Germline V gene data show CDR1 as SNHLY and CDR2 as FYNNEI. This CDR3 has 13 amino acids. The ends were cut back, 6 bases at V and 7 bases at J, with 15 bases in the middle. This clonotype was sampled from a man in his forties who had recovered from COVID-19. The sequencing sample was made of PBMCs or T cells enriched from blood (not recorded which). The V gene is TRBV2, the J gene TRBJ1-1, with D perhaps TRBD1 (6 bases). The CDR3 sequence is CASRAWGPDEAFF. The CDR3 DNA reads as TGTGCCAGCAGGGCCTGGGGGCCCGATGAAGCTTTCTTT.